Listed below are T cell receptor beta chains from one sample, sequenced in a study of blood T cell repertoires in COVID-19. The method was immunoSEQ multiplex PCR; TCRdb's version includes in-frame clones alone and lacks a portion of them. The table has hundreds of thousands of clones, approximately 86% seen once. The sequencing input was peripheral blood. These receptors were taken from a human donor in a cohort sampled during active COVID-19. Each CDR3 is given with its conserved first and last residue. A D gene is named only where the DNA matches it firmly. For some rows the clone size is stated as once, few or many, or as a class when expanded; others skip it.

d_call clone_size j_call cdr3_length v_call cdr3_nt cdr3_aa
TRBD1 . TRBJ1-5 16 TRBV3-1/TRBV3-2 TGTGCCAGCAGCTGCCCCCCAGGGGGCGCTGGACAGCCCCAGCATTTT CASSCPPGGAGQPQHF
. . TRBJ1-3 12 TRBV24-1 TGTGCCACCAGTGATGCCCAGGGCAAAACTTTGTTT CATSDAQGKTLF
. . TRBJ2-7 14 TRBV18 TGTGCCAGCTCACACGCGGGACGGTTCGGGGAGCAGTACTTC CASSHAGRFGEQYF
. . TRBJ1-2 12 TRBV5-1 TGCGCCAGCAGCTTGGGGAGCTATGGCTACACCTTC CASSLGSYGYTF
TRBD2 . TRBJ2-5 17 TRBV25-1 TGTGCCAGCAGTGAAAGAGCGGGGGGGCCCGGCCAAGAGACCCAGTACTTC CASSERAGGPGQETQYF
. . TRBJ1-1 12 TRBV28 TGTGCCAGCAGTTTCTGGAACACTGAAGCTTTCTTT CASSFWNTEAFF
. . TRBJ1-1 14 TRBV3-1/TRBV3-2 TGTGCCAGCAGCCACAGGGGTTGGGACACTGAAGCTTTCTTT CASSHRGWDTEAFF
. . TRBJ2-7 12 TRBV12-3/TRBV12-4 TGTGCCAGCAGTTTGGCCGGGGTCGAGCAGTACTTC CASSLAGVEQYF
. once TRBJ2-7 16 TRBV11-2 TGTGCCAGCAGCTTAGGTTCGGATCTTCCCACATGGCAGGAGTACTTC CASSLGSDLPTWQEYF
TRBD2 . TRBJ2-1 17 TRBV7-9 TGTGCCGGGGACGTAGCGGGAGGGCCGGTCTCGATCGATGAGCAGTTCTTC CAGDVAGGPVSIDEQFF